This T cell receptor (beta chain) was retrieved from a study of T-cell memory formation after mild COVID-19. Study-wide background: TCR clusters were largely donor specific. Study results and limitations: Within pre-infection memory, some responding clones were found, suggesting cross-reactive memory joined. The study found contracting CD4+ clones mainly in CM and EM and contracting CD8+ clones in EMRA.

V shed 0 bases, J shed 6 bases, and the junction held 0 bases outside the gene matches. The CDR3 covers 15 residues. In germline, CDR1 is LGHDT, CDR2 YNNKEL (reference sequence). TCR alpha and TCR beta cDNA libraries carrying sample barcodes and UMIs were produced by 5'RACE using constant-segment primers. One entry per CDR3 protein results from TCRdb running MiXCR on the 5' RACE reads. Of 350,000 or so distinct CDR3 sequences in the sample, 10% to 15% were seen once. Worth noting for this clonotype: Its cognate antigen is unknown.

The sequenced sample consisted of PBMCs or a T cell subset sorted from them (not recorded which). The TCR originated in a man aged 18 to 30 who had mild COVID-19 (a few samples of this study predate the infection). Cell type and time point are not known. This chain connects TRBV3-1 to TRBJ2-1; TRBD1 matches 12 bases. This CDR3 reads CASSQEGQGANEQFF. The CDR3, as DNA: TGTGCCAGCAGCCAAGAGGGACAGGGGGCCAATGAGCAGTTCTTC.